The 20 T cell receptor beta chains presented below share a single source sample, sequenced in a study of Ad26.COV2.S vaccination and SARS-CoV-2 variants. Repertoires were generated with immunoSEQ multiplex PCR, while TCRdb's copy carries only in-frame clones and drops some. Counted here are about 480,000 clones, roughly nine tenths occurring once; the ten biggest clones make up around 13%. Treatment defined: around 19 received Ad26.COV2.S at low or high dose, single or two shots; roughly five received placebo; per-sample allocation not given. Each sample was drawn 63 days after the first injection (of vaccine or placebo). Sequences were derived from peripheral blood, sampled in a trial of Ad26.COV2.S vaccine versus placebo. All receptors derive from a person aged 18 to 65 who received the Ad26.COV2.S COVID-19 vaccine or a placebo.

The chain links TRBV7-9 to TRBJ1-1, with 9 nucleotides matching TRBD1. Germline V gene sequence: CDR1 SEHNR, CDR2 FQNEAQ (reference sequence). Trimming removed 6 bases from V and 6 bases from J; junction bases left unmatched: 5. The CDR3 loop spans 13 amino acids. The CDR3 reads CASRLQGAPEAFF. The CDR3 nucleotides read TGTGCCAGCAGGTTACAGGGGGCCCCTGAAGCTTTCTTT.

The V gene is TRBV27, the J gene TRBJ2-5; the match to TRBD2 covers 8 bases. Germline V gives CDR1 MNHEY, CDR2 SMNVEV (reference sequence). CDR3 length: 14 amino acids. Trimming at V came to 3 bases and at J to 5 bases, leaving 5 bases not matched to a gene. The CDR3 spells CASSFRGRWETQYF. The DNA for the CDR3 is TGTGCCAGCAGTTTCCGCGGGAGGTGGGAGACCCAGTACTTC.

This chain links TRBV7-9 with TRBJ2-4; 7 positions agree with TRBD2. The CDR3 loop spans 16 amino acids. Germline-derived CDR1 and CDR2 are SEHNR and FQNEAQ (reference sequence). Trimming took 5 bases from V and 8 from J; bases not matched to a gene: 15. CDR3 sequence (DNA): TGTGCCAGCAGCCCCGCTATGTGGGGGGGAAAAGACATTCAGTACTTC. Protein: CASSPAMWGGKDIQYF. The full variable domain, its missing parts supplied by reference TRBV7-9 and TRBJ2-4, is DTGVSQNPRHKITKRGQNVTFRCDPISEHNRLYWYRQTLGQGPEFLTYFQNEAQLEKSRLLSDRFSAERPKGSFSTLEIQRTEQGDSAMYLCASSPAMWGGKDIQYFGAGTRLSVL.

Worth noting for this clone: Other DNA sequences of this sample code for an identical CDR3. This chain uses TRBV24-1 with TRBJ2-5, with 8 bases aligning to TRBD1. V trimming: 4 bases; J trimming: 5 bases; junction bases outside the gene matches: 8. Germline assignment: CDR1 KGHDR and CDR2 SFDVKD. The CDR3 is 15 amino acids. Here the CDR3 DNA reads TGTGCCACCAGTGACCCCCAGGGGGCGGGGGAGACCCAGTACTTC. Its translation is CATSDPQGAGETQYF.

V usage is TRBV7-6 and J usage is TRBJ1-1, with D possibly being TRBD1 (5 bases). CDR3 length: 13 residues. CDR1 SGHVS and CDR2 FNYEAQ come from the germline V gene. The germline V and J ends were trimmed by 5 bases and 4 bases, with 11 bases remaining between them. In DNA, the CDR3 is TGTGCCAGCAGCATTCAGGGTGGCACTGAAGCTTTCTTT. Translated, it gives CASSIQGGTEAFF.

A single count supports this clone. The rearrangement joins TRBV6-2 or TRBV6-3 to TRBJ1-3; D is uncertain. The CDR3 contains 12 residues. Germline CDR1 reads MNHEY; CDR2 reads SVGEGT. Deletions cut 4 bases from V and 4 bases from J, with 5 bases between. CDR3: CASSFGGNTIYF. The CDR3 DNA sequence: TGTGCCAGCAGTTTCGGGGGAAACACCATATATTTT.

V is TRBV6-4 and J is TRBJ2-1; D unresolved. Between the trimmed V and J ends, which lost 0 bases and 8 bases, there was a span of 8 bases. The germline V gene encodes CDR1 MRHNA and CDR2 SNTAGT. This CDR3 spans 13 amino acids. The CDR3 spells CASSDSSGDEQFF. CDR3 DNA sequence: TGTGCCAGCAGTGACTCGAGTGGGGATGAGCAGTTCTTC.

V usage is TRBV13 and J usage is TRBJ2-3; weak D call: TRBD1 (7 bases). The germline V gene has CDR1 PRHDT and CDR2 FYEKMQ (reference sequence). The V end lost 5 bases, the J end lost 2 bases, and 11 bases lay between the germline ends. This CDR3 has 14 residues. The CDR3 coding sequence is TGTGCCAGCAGCCCCAGGGGGGTCACAGATACGCAGTATTTT. This codes for CASSPRGVTDTQYF.

The chain combines TRBV2 with TRBJ2-3; perhaps TRBD1 as D (6 bases). The germline gives CDR1 SNHLY, CDR2 FYNNEI. The length of the CDR3 is 15 residues. The germline V and J ends were trimmed by 7 bases and 2 bases, with 16 bases remaining between them. CDR3 loop: CASKLLGHTTDTQYF. The CDR3 DNA reads as TGTGCCAGCAAACTCTTGGGACACACCACAGATACGCAGTATTTT.

V gene TRBV30 combines with J gene TRBJ2-7, with 7 bases that match TRBD2. V shed 0 bases and J 4 bases; nucleotides not matched to a gene: 9. The CDR3 covers 15 residues. Germline lookup yields CDR1 GTSNPN and CDR2 SVGIG (reference sequence). The chain's CDR3 is CAWSVRGPGGYEQYF. The DNA of the CDR3 is TGTGCCTGGAGTGTACGTGGGCCCGGGGGGTACGAGCAGTACTTC.

The sample holds a few counts of this clone. The chain recombines TRBV9 with TRBJ1-1; 7 nucleotides align to TRBD1. Germline loops: CDR1 SGDLS, CDR2 YYNGEE. This CDR3 spans 14 amino acids. V lost 4 bases, J lost 4 bases, and 7 bases stayed unmatched. Here the CDR3 DNA reads TGTGCCAGCAGCAAGCGACAGGGTTTCACTGAAGCTTTCTTT. It yields the protein CASSKRQGFTEAFF.

V and J are TRBV3-1 (or the pseudogene TRBV3-2) and TRBJ1-2; 8 bases match TRBD1. Germline CDR1 LGHDT, CDR2 YNNKEL (reference sequence). This CDR3 is 14 amino acids long. The junction had 10 bases not matched to a gene; V was cut back by 6 bases and J by 7 bases. The CDR3 loop reads CASRQTGVGVGYTF. CDR3 in DNA: TGTGCCAGCAGACAGACAGGGGTAGGCGTTGGCTACACCTTC.

The chain links TRBV6-5 to TRBJ1-5; D gene ambiguous. The germline CDR1 and CDR2 sequences are MNHEY and SVGAGI. Trimming left V 7 bases short and J 5 bases short, with 18 bases between. The CDR3 has 15 residues. The CDR3: CASTQTMGRHQPQHF. CDR3 bases: TGTGCCAGCACTCAAACCATGGGTAGGCATCAGCCCCAGCATTTT.

This sequence joins TRBV2 and TRBJ2-7; D may correspond to TRBD1 or TRBD2 (5 bases each). This CDR3 is built from 14 residues. V gave up 3 bases and J gave up 6 bases, with 15 bases separating them. Germline loops: CDR1 SNHLY, CDR2 FYNNEI. The CDR3 DNA reads TGTGCCAGCAGTGAGGTTCTGGGGGTCGGCGAGCAGTACTTC. It codes for CASSEVLGVGEQYF.

The chain joins TRBV19 to TRBJ2-1; D call uncertain. The V gene lost 4 bases and the J gene lost 8 bases, with 24 bases spanning the gap. Germline V gene sequence: CDR1 LNHDA, CDR2 SQIVND (reference sequence). CDR3 length: 17 amino acids. CDR3 sequence reads: CASSSDVGNPPRHEQFF. The CDR3 DNA sequence: TGTGCCAGTAGTAGTGACGTGGGAAACCCGCCGAGGCATGAGCAGTTCTTC.

This rearrangement joins TRBV5-1 to TRBJ1-1; D is uncertain. Germline lookup yields CDR1 SGHRS and CDR2 YFSETQ. V was shortened by 5 bases and J by 1 base, with 6 bases between the two germline ends. The CDR3 is 12 amino acids. CDR3 amino acids: CASRSGNTEAFF. The CDR3 coding sequence is TGCGCCAGCAGGTCCGGGAACACTGAAGCTTTCTTT.

In the case of this clone: Other DNA sequences in this specimen translate into the identical CDR3. V gene TRBV10-3 combines with J gene TRBJ2-7; D is ambiguous. CDR3 length: 11 residues. Germline values: CDR1 ENHRY, CDR2 SYGVKD. V was cut by 6 bases and J by 1 base, with 4 bases left in between. CDR3 loop: CAISGSYEQYF. CDR3 DNA sequence: TGTGCCATCAGCGGATCCTACGAGCAGTACTTC.

The chain has TRBV7-2 and TRBJ2-7, with 7 bases matching TRBD2. The CDR3 runs to 15 residues. Per the germline V gene, CDR1 is SGHTA and CDR2 is FQGNSA. V lost 5 bases and J lost 3; bases outside the gene matches: 10. This CDR3 reads CASSITSVGVYEQYF. As DNA, the CDR3 is TGTGCCAGCAGCATAACTAGCGTTGGCGTCTACGAGCAGTACTTC.

The chain joins TRBV30 to TRBJ1-2; D unclear. V lost 4 bases and J lost 1, with 4 bases in between. Germline lookup yields CDR1 GTSNPN and CDR2 SVGIG (reference sequence). There are 11 residues in the CDR3. CDR3 loop: CAWNFNYGYTF. CDR3 sequence (DNA): TGTGCCTGGAACTTTAACTATGGCTACACCTTC.

V is TRBV28 and J is TRBJ1-5; weak D call: TRBD1 (5 bases). Between the trimmed V and J ends, which lost 4 bases and 4 bases, there was a span of 17 bases. The V gene's germline CDR1 is MDHEN and CDR2 SYDVKM. CDR3 length: 16 amino acids. In nucleotides, the CDR3 is TGTGCCAGCAGTTCCACCCAGGGATCAGGGAATCAGCCCCAGCATTTT. Residues: CASSSTQGSGNQPQHF.